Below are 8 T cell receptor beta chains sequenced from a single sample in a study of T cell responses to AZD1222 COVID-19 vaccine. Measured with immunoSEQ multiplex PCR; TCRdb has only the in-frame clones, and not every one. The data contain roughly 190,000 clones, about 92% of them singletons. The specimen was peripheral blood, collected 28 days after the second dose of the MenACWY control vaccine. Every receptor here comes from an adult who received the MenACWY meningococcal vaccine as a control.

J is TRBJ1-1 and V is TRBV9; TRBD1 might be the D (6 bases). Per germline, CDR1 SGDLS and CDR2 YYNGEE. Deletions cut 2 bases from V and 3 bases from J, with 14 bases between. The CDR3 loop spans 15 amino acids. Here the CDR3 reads CASSVRGTGDTEAFF. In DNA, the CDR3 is TGTGCCAGCAGCGTGAGGGGGACCGGGGACACTGAAGCTTTCTTT.

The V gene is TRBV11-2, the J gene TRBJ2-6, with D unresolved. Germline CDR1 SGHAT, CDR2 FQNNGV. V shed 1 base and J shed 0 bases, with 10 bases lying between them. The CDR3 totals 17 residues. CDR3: CASSLGMVPSGANVLTF. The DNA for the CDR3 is TGTGCCAGCAGCTTAGGTATGGTCCCCTCTGGGGCCAACGTCCTGACTTTC.

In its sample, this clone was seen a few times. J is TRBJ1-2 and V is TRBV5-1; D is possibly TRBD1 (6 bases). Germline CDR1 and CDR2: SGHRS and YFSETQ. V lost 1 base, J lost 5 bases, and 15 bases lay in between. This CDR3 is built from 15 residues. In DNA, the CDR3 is TGCGCCAGCAGCTTGAGGGGGGGCTCGCAATATGGCTACACCTTC. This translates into CASSLRGGSQYGYTF.

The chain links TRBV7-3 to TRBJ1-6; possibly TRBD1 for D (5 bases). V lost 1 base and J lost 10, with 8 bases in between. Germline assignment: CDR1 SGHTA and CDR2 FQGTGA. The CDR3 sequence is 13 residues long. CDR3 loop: CASSLNGASPLHF. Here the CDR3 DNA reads TGTGCCAGCAGCTTAAACGGGGCCTCACCCCTCCACTTT.

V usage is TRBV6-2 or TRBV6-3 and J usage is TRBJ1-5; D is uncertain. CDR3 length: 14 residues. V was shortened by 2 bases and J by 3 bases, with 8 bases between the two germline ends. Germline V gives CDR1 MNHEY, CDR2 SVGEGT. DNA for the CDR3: TGTGCCAGCAGTTACGCCCGAAACAATCAGCCCCAGCATTTT. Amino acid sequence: CASSYARNNQPQHF.

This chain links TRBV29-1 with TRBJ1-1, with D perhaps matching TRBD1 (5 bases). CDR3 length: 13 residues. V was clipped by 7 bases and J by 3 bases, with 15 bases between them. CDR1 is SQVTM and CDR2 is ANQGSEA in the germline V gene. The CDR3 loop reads CSAGDAPDTEAFF. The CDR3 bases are TGCAGCGCCGGGGACGCCCCCGACACTGAAGCTTTCTTT. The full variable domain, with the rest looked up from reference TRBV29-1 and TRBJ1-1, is SAVISQKPSRDICQRGTSLTIQCQVDSQVTMMFWYRQQPGQSLTLIATANQGSEATYESGFVIDKFPISRPNLTFSTLTVSNMSPEDSSIYLCSAGDAPDTEAFFGQGTRLTVV.

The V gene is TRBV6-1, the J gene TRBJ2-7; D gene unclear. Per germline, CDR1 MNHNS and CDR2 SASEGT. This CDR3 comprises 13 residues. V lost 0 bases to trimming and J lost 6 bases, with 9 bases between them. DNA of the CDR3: TGTGCCAGCAGTGAAGCAAGGCGGAGCGAGCAGTACTTC. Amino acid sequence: CASSEARRSEQYF.

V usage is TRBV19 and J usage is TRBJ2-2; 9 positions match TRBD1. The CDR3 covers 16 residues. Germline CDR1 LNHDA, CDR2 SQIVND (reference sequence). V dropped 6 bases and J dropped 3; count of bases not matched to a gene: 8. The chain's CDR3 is CASRPTRDRDTGELFF. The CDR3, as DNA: TGTGCCAGTAGACCGACGCGGGACAGGGACACCGGGGAGCTGTTTTTT.